This T cell receptor beta chain was identified in a study of cytomegalovirus exposure and HLA in healthy donors. About the research overall: A previous analysis identified approximately 120 million unique TCR beta sequences derived from around 200 million T cells. Findings and caveats of the study: In a later analysis, DRB1 alleles had the most associated TCRs; HLA-C alleles the fewest.

This clone was observed once. Its antigen is not known. The PCR employed 60 Vbeta primers together with 13 Jbeta primers. Assay: immunoSEQ multiplex PCR; the TCRdb copy retains only in-frame clones and omits some. The table has approximately 210,000 clones, around 79% seen once; the top ten hold 1.5% to 1.7%. The V segment lost 6 bases and the J segment 7 bases; nucleotides outside the gene matches: 14. This CDR3 is 17 amino acids long. CDR1 is ENHRY and CDR2 is SYGVKD in the germline V gene. This chain connects TRBV10-3 to TRBJ2-3; 12 positions match TRBD1. This clonotype was sampled from a girl aged 10-17 years in good health and CMV-seropositive. The sample was PBMCs. The CDR3, as DNA: TGTGCCATCAGCTCCGGGACAGGGGGCGTAGAAGACCATACGCAGTATTTT. It encodes CAISSGTGGVEDHTQYF.